This T cell receptor (beta chain) comes out of a study of identifying expanded T cells in peripheral blood. Points from the study as a whole: About 1.2 clones differed between technical replicates, versus around 15 and 19 over time.

No infections or other immune events were documented during collection. This CDR3 has 16 amino acids. Unmatched junction bases numbered 11, after V lost 6 bases and J lost 4 bases. Germline-derived CDR1 and CDR2 are LNHDA and SQIVND (reference sequence). This clone has just a few counts. Its antigen is unidentified. Clones were read by immunoSEQ multiplex PCR, and TCRdb kept only the in-frame ones, dropping some. This sample has about 58,000 clones, with around 86% found just once. The TCR was taken from a person aged 18 to 70 in good health. The specimen was blood. The rearrangement joins TRBV19 to TRBJ2-3; the match to TRBD1 covers 9 bases. Here the CDR3 reads CASSNQRDRAPDTQYF. The CDR3 bases are TGTGCCAGTAGCAATCAAAGGGACAGGGCCCCAGATACGCAGTATTTT.